The rows below give T cell receptor beta chains drawn from one sample of a study of PD-L1 blockade in urothelial cancer. Clones were read by immunoSEQ multiplex PCR, and TCRdb kept only the in-frame ones, dropping some. The sample lists 45,000 to 60,000 clones, approximately 90% seen once, with under 2.5% in the top ten. The input for sequencing was PBMCs, taken around atezolizumab (anti-PD-L1) treatment. All receptors come from a man between 60 and 75 years old with urothelial cancer. The CDR3 runs from the conserved cysteine through the conserved F or W. The D gene is left open where the match is weak. Size is omitted from some rows. Given values are once, few, many or a class for expanded clones.

v_gene	abundance	j_gene	d_gene	CDR3nt	CDR3aa
TRBV27	NA	TRBJ2-7	NA	TGTGCCAGCAAACTCACTGGGGGGTCCTACGAGCAGTACTTC	CASKLTGGSYEQYF
TRBV7-3	NA	TRBJ1-1	TRBD1	TGTGCCAGCAGCCGACAGGGGCCCACTGAAGCTTTCTTT	CASSRQGPTEAFF
TRBV5-1	NA	TRBJ2-7	TRBD1	TGCGCCAGCAGCTTAACCGGGACAGCCCGCGATCAGCAGTACTTC	CASSLTGTARDQQYF
TRBV27	NA	TRBJ1-4	NA	TGTGCCAGCAGTCCCCTGGTTGGACTAGATGAAAAACTGTTTTTT	CASSPLVGLDEKLFF
TRBV5-6	once	TRBJ2-3	NA	TGTGCCAGCAGCCGGTCAAGCACAGATACGCAGTATTTT	CASSRSSTDTQYF
TRBV7-2	NA	TRBJ2-3	TRBD2	TGTGCCAGCAGTTTTAGATTAGCGGGAGTCACAGATACGCAGTATTTT	CASSFRLAGVTDTQYF
TRBV7-2	NA	TRBJ2-1	TRBD1	TGTGCCAGCAGCTCGAGACAGGGAACTTACAATGAGCAGTTCTTC	CASSSRQGTYNEQFF
TRBV30	NA	TRBJ1-1	NA	TGTGCCTGGAGTGCACAGGGAACGGGCACCTACAACATGAACACTGAAGCTTTCTTT	CAWSAQGTGTYNMNTEAFF
TRBV9	NA	TRBJ2-7	TRBD1	TGTGCCAGCAGCCGGGGACAGGGTAATGACGAGCAGTACTTC	CASSRGQGNDEQYF
TRBV27	NA	TRBJ2-7	TRBD2	TGTGCCAGCAGCTTAACTACCCCCGGGACTAGCGGGAGCCGGCACGAGCAGTACTTC	CASSLTTPGTSGSRHEQYF
TRBV4-1	NA	TRBJ1-5	NA	TGCGCCAGCAGCGCAGGGATAGGTGCCAATCAGCCCCAGCATTTT	CASSAGIGANQPQHF
TRBV5-6	few	TRBJ1-1	NA	TGTGCCAGCAGCTTGGGAGGAAAGAACACTGAAGCTTTCTTT	CASSLGGKNTEAFF
TRBV13	NA	TRBJ1-2	NA	TGTGCCAGCAGCTTAGGACAGCCTAACTATGGCTACACCTTC	CASSLGQPNYGYTF
TRBV21-1	NA	TRBJ2-2	NA	TGTGCCAGCAGCAAAGATTTGGGGGGGGACAGGGGCGAAAGCACCGGGGAGCTGTTTTTT	CASSKDLGGDRGESTGELFF
TRBV5-1	NA	TRBJ2-1	NA	TGCGCCAGCAGCTCATTGAGGGGGACACCGTACAATGAGCAGTTCTTC	CASSSLRGTPYNEQFF
TRBV29-1	once	TRBJ2-5	NA	TGCAGCGTTCGCAATATAATAGCGTCTGGAGAGACCCAGTACTTC	CSVRNIIASGETQYF
TRBV5-5	NA	TRBJ1-4	NA	TGTGCCAGCAGCTTGAGAGGAGCTAATGAAAAACTGTTTTTT	CASSLRGANEKLFF
TRBV5-3	NA	TRBJ2-1	NA	TGTGCCAGAAGCTTGGCGATAGCGCCTCCTCAAAGCGTGTTCTTC	CARSLAIAPPQSVFF
TRBV9	NA	TRBJ2-5	NA	TGTGCCAGCGGGGGGGCGGGAGAGACCCAGTACTTC	CASGGAGETQYF
TRBV5-1	NA	TRBJ1-2	TRBD1	TGCGCCAGCAGCTCAAATCCGGGACAGAACTATGGCTACACCTTC	CASSSNPGQNYGYTF
TRBV11-2	NA	TRBJ1-2	NA	TGTGCCAGCAGCCCAGACTGGGGCGGTAACTATGGCTACACCTTC	CASSPDWGGNYGYTF
TRBV4-1	NA	TRBJ1-1	NA	TGCGCCAGCAGCCAAGCGCACCTGGAGGGGTCCACTGAAGCTTTCTTT	CASSQAHLEGSTEAFF
TRBV11-2	NA	TRBJ2-7	TRBD2	TGTGCCAGCAGCCCAGGTCCCGGAGCGGGGGGAGCCGAGCAGTACTTC	CASSPGPGAGGAEQYF
TRBV9	NA	TRBJ2-7	NA	TGTGCCAGCAGCCCCCAGGTGAACTCCTACGAGCAGTACTTC	CASSPQVNSYEQYF
TRBV10-3	NA	TRBJ1-1	NA	TGTGCCATCAATAGAGACACTAACACTGAAGCTTTCTTT	CAINRDTNTEAFF
TRBV5-1	NA	TRBJ2-7	NA	TGCGCCAGCAGCCAGGGGGGATCCAGAAACGAGCAGTACTTC	CASSQGGSRNEQYF
TRBV10-3	NA	TRBJ2-2	TRBD2	TGTGCCATCAGTAGCGGGGGGGCCCGGACCGGGGAGCTGTTTTTT	CAISSGGARTGELFF
TRBV7-7	NA	TRBJ2-5	TRBD2	TGTGCCAGCAGCTTTCTAGCGGGAGGGGGAGAGACCCAGTACTTC	CASSFLAGGGETQYF
TRBV6-6	few	TRBJ2-2	NA	TGTGCCAGCAGTCCGGTCAACACCGGGGAGCTGTTTTTT	CASSPVNTGELFF
TRBV5-5	once	TRBJ1-3	TRBD1	TGTGCCAGCAGCTTGGAAGTTCCAGGGGGCTCTGGAAACACCATATATTTT	CASSLEVPGGSGNTIYF
TRBV29-1	NA	TRBJ2-7	TRBD1	TGCAGCGCTACCGACAGGGAGAGCTCCTACGAGCAGTACTTC	CSATDRESSYEQYF
TRBV6-1	NA	TRBJ1-3	NA	TGTGCCAGCAGTGGAGATAAATACGCGTACTCTGGAAACACCATATATTTT	CASSGDKYAYSGNTIYF
TRBV28	NA	TRBJ2-1	TRBD2	TGTGCCAGCAGTTACCCCCGGGGGGGCTACAATGAGCAGTTCTTC	CASSYPRGGYNEQFF
TRBV6-5	once	TRBJ2-6	TRBD1	TGTGCCAGCAGTTACCAGGGGGCTGGGGCCAACGTCCTGACTTTC	CASSYQGAGANVLTF
TRBV19	NA	TRBJ1-2	NA	TGTGCCAGTAGTAAAGAGCAGGCTTATGGCTACACCTTC	CASSKEQAYGYTF
TRBV4-3	once	TRBJ1-5	NA	TGCGCCAGCAGCCAAGATCAACAGAGCAATCAGCCCCAGCATTTT	CASSQDQQSNQPQHF
TRBV19	NA	TRBJ1-1	TRBD1	TGTGCCAGTAGTATACGGGGACAGGGCAGGAACACTGAAGCTTTCTTT	CASSIRGQGRNTEAFF
TRBV18	NA	TRBJ2-3	TRBD1	TGTGCCAGCTCACCAAGCGAGGGACAGGGTTTGACGCAGTATTTT	CASSPSEGQGLTQYF
TRBV29-1	NA	TRBJ2-5	NA	TGCAGCGTTGAAGATGGCGGGGACGTAATGGGTTGGGAGACCCAGTACTTC	CSVEDGGDVMGWETQYF
TRBV21-1	NA	TRBJ2-7	NA	TGTGCCAGCAGCAAACCTCTTCCGGGACAGGGTTACGAGCAGTACTTC	CASSKPLPGQGYEQYF
TRBV19	NA	TRBJ1-6	TRBD1	TGTGCCAGTAGTAGGGGGACAGGGCGGAATTCACCCCTCCACTTT	CASSRGTGRNSPLHF
TRBV11-2	NA	TRBJ2-7	TRBD2	TGTGCCAGCAGCTTAGTACTAGCGGGGTACGAGCAGTACTTC	CASSLVLAGYEQYF
TRBV7-2	few	TRBJ1-4	NA	TGTGCCAGCAGCCTAGAAGAAGGGAGGGCTGGTGAAAAACTGTTTTTT	CASSLEEGRAGEKLFF
TRBV28	NA	TRBJ1-4	TRBD1	TGTGCCAGCAGGGCGACAGGGGGTGTTGAAAAACTGTTTTTT	CASRATGGVEKLFF
TRBV4-3	NA	TRBJ2-1	TRBD2	TGCGCCAGCAGCCAAGATCGGACTAGCGCTTACAATGAGCAGTTCTTC	CASSQDRTSAYNEQFF
TRBV7-2	NA	TRBJ2-7	NA	TGTGCCAGCAGCTTAGCTCTCGCCACAAGCTCCTACGAGCAGTACTTC	CASSLALATSSYEQYF
TRBV9	NA	TRBJ2-1	TRBD2	TGTGCCAGCAGCGTAGTTGTATCCGGGGGGGCCCAAAATGAGCAGTTCTTC	CASSVVVSGGAQNEQFF
TRBV6-5	NA	TRBJ2-2	NA	TGTGCCAGCAGTTACTCGTTGCGAGAGACCGGGGAGCTGTTTTTT	CASSYSLRETGELFF
TRBV5-1	NA	TRBJ1-5	NA	TGCGCCAGCAGCTTGGAGGGGGATAGCAATCAGCCCCAGCATTTT	CASSLEGDSNQPQHF
TRBV27	few	TRBJ2-1	NA	TGTGCCAGCAGTTTTCAGTCTTTCCGCAGCTCCTACAATGAGCAGTTCTTC	CASSFQSFRSSYNEQFF
TRBV19	NA	TRBJ1-1	NA	TGTGCCAGTAGTATAGAAGGTGCGGGGAGGGCTGAAGCTTTCTTT	CASSIEGAGRAEAFF
TRBV19	NA	TRBJ1-4	NA	TGTGCCAGTAGTATGCATGGACTTGAGGAAAAACTGTTTTTT	CASSMHGLEEKLFF
TRBV7-7	NA	TRBJ2-6	NA	TGTGCCAGCAGCCCTCCTGGGGCCAACGTCCTGACTTTC	CASSPPGANVLTF
TRBV6-1	NA	TRBJ2-2	NA	TGTGCCAGCAGTGGAACCTCAGGGGCCACCGGGGAGCTGTTTTTT	CASSGTSGATGELFF
TRBV10-1	NA	TRBJ1-1	TRBD1	TGCGCCAGCAGTCCGAGCCTCGGGACAGGGGGAACTGAAGCTTTCTTT	CASSPSLGTGGTEAFF
TRBV7-3	NA	TRBJ2-1	TRBD2	TGTGCCAGCAGCACCCGAAGCAACTCTCCTAGCGGGGGATACAATGAGCAGTTCTTC	CASSTRSNSPSGGYNEQFF